This T cell receptor (beta chain) was captured in a study of T cell repertoires in cytomegalovirus infection. Study information: Public TCR beta signatures indicated both CMV infection and matching HLA type.

TCRdb re-called the reads with MiXCR, one entry per CDR3 protein. There are 150,000 to 160,000 distinct CDR3 sequences in the sample; 23% occur only once, and approximately 11% lies in the top ten. Trimming took off 2 bases at V and 12 bases at J, with 19 bases between the two ends. CDR1 and CDR2 (germline): DFQATT, SNEGSKA (reference sequence). The CDR3 sequence is 13 residues long. This clonotype has a handful of counts. The clonotype comes from a human donor in good health (CMV status not recorded). Some clones in this sample may be carry-over from other donors' samples. What was sequenced was PBMCs. This chain joins TRBV20-1 and TRBJ1-2; the D gene is possibly TRBD1 (6 bases). The chain's CDR3 is CSARQGWSTIDTF. The CDR3 DNA is TGCAGTGCTAGACAGGGGTGGTCGACGATCGACACCTTC.